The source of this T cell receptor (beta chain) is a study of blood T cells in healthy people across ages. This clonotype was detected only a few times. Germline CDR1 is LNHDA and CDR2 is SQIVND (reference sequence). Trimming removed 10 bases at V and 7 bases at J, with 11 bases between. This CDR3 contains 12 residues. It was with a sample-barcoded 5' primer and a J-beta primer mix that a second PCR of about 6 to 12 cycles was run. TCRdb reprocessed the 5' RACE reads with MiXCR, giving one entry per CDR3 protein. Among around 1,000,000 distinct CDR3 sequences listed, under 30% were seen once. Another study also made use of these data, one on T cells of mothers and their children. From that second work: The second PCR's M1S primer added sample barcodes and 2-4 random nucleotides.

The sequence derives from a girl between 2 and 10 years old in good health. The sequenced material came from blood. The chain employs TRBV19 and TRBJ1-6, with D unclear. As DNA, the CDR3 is TGTGCCACGATAGGAAGAAATTCACCCCTCCACTTT. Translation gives CATIGRNSPLHF.